The 9 T cell receptor beta chains presented below share a single source sample, sequenced in a study of blood T cell repertoires in COVID-19. TCRdb's copy holds only in-frame clones and misses some; the assay was immunoSEQ multiplex PCR. This sample carries 90,000 to 120,000 clones, around 92% of them seen once, and the ten largest clones take approximately 4.9%. The sequenced sample was peripheral blood. The origin of the receptors is a man aged 40-50 years with active or convalescent COVID-19.

The V gene is TRBV29-1, the J gene TRBJ1-4, with TRBD1 matching over 9 bases. V was pared by 4 bases and J by 8 bases, with 5 bases of the junction left unmatched. The CDR3 totals 13 residues. Germline-derived CDR1 and CDR2 are SQVTM and ANQGSEA. This CDR3 reads CSVAQGAREKLFF. CDR3 coding DNA: TGCAGCGTTGCACAGGGGGCCAGGGAAAAACTGTTTTTT.

V and J are TRBV11-2 and TRBJ2-7, with 9 bases lining up with TRBD2. The CDR3 covers 16 residues. Germline CDR1 is SGHAT and CDR2 is FQNNGV. The V segment lost 4 bases and the J segment 6 bases; nucleotides outside the gene matches: 13. CDR3 residues: CASSSWRGRGPFEQYF. The CDR3 DNA follows: TGTGCCAGCAGCTCCTGGCGCGGGAGGGGGCCTTTCGAGCAGTACTTC.

This chain uses TRBV18 with TRBJ1-6; 10 nucleotides match TRBD1. The V segment lost 0 bases and the J segment 5 bases; nucleotides outside the gene matches: 7. The CDR3 is 18 amino acids. CDR1 is KGHSH, CDR2 LQKENI, per germline. The CDR3 here is CASSPPNPTGGHNSPLHF. CDR3 sequence (DNA): TGTGCCAGCTCACCACCCAACCCGACAGGGGGCCATAATTCACCCCTCCACTTT.

With respect to this clone: Its ends do not fully match the called genes, so a read error is possible. V usage is TRBV3-1 (or the pseudogene TRBV3-2) and J usage is TRBJ1-1, with no clear D. The germline gives CDR1 LGHDT, CDR2 YNNKEL (reference sequence). This CDR3 region has 13 residues. CDR3 sequence reads: CASNQGVNTEAFF. CDR3 DNA: TGTGCCAGCAACCAAGGAGTGAACACTGAAGCTTTCTTT.

The chain is built from TRBV7-2 and TRBJ2-3; D perhaps matches TRBD1 (5 bases). The CDR3 contains 15 residues. Between the trimmed V and J ends, which lost 2 bases and 2 bases, there was a span of 11 bases. CDR1 SGHTA and CDR2 FQGNSA come from the germline V gene. The CDR3 DNA is TGTGCCAGCAGCTTACAGGGTAGTGCCACAGATACGCAGTATTTT. Translation gives CASSLQGSATDTQYF.

The genes are TRBV28 and TRBJ1-3; D unclear. Near its end, the DNA agrees better with TRBJ2-2, so the J call may be wrong. Germline CDR1 reads MDHEN; CDR2 reads SYDVKM. The CDR3 runs 12 residues. The CDR3 nucleotides are TGTGCCAGCCGAGAGTTCACCGGGGAGCTGTTTTTT. As protein: CASREFTGELFF.

This chain links TRBV27 with TRBJ2-5; TRBD1 matches 7 bases. Germline V gives CDR1 MNHEY, CDR2 SMNVEV (reference sequence). The CDR3 covers 12 residues. V lost 8 bases, J lost 3 bases, and 3 bases stayed unmatched. The CDR3, as DNA: TGTGCCAGCGCTGGGACAGAAGAGACCCAGTACTTC. This encodes CASAGTEETQYF.

This clone was detected only once. The chain uses TRBV2 and TRBJ2-7; D is undetermined. Germline values: CDR1 SNHLY, CDR2 FYNNEI. This CDR3 is built from 11 residues. The V and J ends lost 6 bases and 2 bases respectively, with 5 bases between them. The CDR3 coding sequence is TGTGCCAGCAGCGCGACCTACGAGCAGTACTTC. Protein sequence: CASSATYEQYF.

The J gene is TRBJ1-1, the V gene TRBV19; the D is unclear. V lost 4 bases and J 4 bases, leaving 13 bases between the germline ends. The CDR3 totals 14 residues. CDR1 is LNHDA and CDR2 is SQIVND in the germline V gene (reference sequence). The CDR3 sequence: CASSRVQATTEAFF. In DNA form, the CDR3 reads TGTGCCAGTAGTAGGGTGCAGGCGACCACTGAAGCTTTCTTT.